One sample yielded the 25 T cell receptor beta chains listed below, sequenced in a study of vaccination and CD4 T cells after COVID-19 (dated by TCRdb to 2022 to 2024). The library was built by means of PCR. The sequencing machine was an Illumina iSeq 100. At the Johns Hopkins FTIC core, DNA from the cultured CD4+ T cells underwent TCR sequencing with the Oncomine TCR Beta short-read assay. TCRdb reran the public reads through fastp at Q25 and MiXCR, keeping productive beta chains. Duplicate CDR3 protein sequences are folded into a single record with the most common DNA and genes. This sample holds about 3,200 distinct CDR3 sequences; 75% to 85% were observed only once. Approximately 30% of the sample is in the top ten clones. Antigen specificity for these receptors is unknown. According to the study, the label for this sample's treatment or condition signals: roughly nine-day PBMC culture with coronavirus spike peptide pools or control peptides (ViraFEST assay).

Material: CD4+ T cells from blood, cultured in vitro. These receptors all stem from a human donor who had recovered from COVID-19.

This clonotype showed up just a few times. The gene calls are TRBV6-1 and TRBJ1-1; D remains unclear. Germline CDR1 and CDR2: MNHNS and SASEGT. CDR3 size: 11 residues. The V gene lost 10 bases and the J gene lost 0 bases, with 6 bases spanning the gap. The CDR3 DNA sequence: TGTGCCACCACGATGAACACTGAAGCTTTCTTT. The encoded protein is CATTMNTEAFF.

The CDR3 DNA sequence: TGTGCCAGCAGCTTGGGGACAGGGGGCTTCTTGTCTTATGGCTACACCTTC. It is translated as CASSLGTGGFLSYGYTF. The chain is built from TRBV7-9 and TRBJ1-2; 12 positions agree with TRBD1. Germline V gives CDR1 SEHNR, CDR2 FQNEAQ (reference sequence). Trimming took 3 bases from V and 5 from J; bases not matched to a gene: 10. The CDR3 contains 17 residues.

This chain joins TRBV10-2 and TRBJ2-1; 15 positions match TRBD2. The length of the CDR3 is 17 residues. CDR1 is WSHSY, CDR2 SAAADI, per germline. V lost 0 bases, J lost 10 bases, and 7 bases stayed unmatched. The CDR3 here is CASSESWTSGGAVEQFF. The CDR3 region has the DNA TGCGCCAGCAGTGAGTCCTGGACTAGCGGGGGGGCCGTGGAGCAGTTCTTC.

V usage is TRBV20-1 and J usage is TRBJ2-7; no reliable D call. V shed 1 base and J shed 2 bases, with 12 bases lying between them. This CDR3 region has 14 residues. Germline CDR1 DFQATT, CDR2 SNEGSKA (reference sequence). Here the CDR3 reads CSARVGNSAYEQYF. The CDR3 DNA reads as TGCAGTGCTAGAGTAGGTAATAGTGCCTACGAGCAGTACTTC.

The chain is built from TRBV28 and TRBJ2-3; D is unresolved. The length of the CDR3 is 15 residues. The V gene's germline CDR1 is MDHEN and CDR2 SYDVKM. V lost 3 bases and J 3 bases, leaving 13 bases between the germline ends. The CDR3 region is CASSFGRISTDTQYF. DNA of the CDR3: TGTGCCAGCAGTTTCGGCAGGATCTCAACAGATACGCAGTATTTT.

The CDR3 sequence is CASSYSQTKRGGLYEQYF. The CDR3 coding sequence is TGTGCCAGCAGTTACTCTCAAACGAAGCGGGGGGGCCTGTACGAGCAGTACTTC. The V call is TRBV6-2 or TRBV6-3, the J call TRBJ2-7; 10 bases line up with TRBD2. The trim removed 0 bases at V and 4 bases at J, leaving 12 bases unmatched. In germline, CDR1 is MNHEY, CDR2 SVGEGT. CDR3 length equals 18 residues.

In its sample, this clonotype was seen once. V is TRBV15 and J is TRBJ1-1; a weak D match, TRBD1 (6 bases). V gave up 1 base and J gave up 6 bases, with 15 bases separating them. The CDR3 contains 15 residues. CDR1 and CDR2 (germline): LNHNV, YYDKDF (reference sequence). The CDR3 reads CATSRGGGGLAEAFF. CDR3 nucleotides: TGTGCCACCAGCAGAGGAGGGGGGGGACTAGCTGAAGCTTTCTTT.

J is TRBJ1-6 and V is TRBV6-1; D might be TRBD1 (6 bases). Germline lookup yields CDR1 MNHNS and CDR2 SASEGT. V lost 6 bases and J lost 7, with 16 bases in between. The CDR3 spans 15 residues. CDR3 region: CASRPPDRPNSPLHF. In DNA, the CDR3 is TGTGCCAGCAGACCGCCAGACAGGCCCAATTCACCCCTCCACTTT.

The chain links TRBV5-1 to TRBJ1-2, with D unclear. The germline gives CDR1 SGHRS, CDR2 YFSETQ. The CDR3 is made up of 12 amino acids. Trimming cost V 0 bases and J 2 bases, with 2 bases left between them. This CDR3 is CASSLANYGYTF. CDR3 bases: TGCGCCAGCAGCTTGGCCAACTATGGCTACACCTTC.

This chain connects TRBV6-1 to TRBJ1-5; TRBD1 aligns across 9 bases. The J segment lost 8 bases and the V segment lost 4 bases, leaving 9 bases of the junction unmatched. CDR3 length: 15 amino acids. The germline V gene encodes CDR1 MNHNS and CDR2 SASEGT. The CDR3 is CASSGNTGGYKPQHF. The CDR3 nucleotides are TGTGCCAGCAGTGGAAATACAGGGGGCTATAAGCCCCAGCATTTT.

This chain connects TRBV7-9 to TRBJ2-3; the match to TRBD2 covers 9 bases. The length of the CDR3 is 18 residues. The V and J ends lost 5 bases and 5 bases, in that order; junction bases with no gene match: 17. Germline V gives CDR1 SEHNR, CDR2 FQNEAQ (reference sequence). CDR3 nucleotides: TGTGCCAGCAGCCTTCTGAGTTTGCGGGGGGGCCAGCAAGATACGCAGTATTTT. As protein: CASSLLSLRGGQQDTQYF. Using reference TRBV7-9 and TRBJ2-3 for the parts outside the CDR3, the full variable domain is DTGVSQNPRHKITKRGQNVTFRCDPISEHNRLYWYRQTLGQGPEFLTYFQNEAQLEKSRLLSDRFSAERPKGSFSTLEIQRTEQGDSAMYLCASSLLSLRGGQQDTQYFGPGTRLTVL.

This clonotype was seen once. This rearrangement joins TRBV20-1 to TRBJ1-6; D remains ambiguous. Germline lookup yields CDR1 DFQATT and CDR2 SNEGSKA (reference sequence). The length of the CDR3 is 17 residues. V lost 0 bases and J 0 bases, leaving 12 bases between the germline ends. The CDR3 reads CSARDLASSSYNSPLHF. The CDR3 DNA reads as TGCAGTGCTAGAGATCTGGCGTCAAGCTCCTATAATTCACCCCTCCACTTT.

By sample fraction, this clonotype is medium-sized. CDR3 amino acids: CASSETGTTLTDTQYF. The CDR3 region has the DNA TGTGCCAGCAGCGAAACCGGGACTACTCTCACAGATACGCAGTATTTT. The J gene is TRBJ2-3, the V gene TRBV9; 7 bases map to TRBD2. Trimming at V came to 3 bases and at J to 2 bases, leaving 9 bases not matched to a gene. Germline CDR1 and CDR2: SGDLS and YYNGEE. The CDR3 has 16 residues.

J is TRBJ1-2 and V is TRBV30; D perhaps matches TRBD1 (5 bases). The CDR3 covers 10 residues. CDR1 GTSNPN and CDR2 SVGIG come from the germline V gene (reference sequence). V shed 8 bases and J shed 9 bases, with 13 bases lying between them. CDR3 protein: CALGLQSYTF. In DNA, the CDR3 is TGTGCCCTGGGACTCCAGAGCTACACCTTC.

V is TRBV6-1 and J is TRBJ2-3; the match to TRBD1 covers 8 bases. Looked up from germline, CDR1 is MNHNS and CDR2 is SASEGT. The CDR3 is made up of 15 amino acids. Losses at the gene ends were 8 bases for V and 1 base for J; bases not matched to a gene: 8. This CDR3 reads CASRNQGAGTDTQYF. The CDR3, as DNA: TGTGCCAGCCGTAATCAGGGGGCCGGCACAGATACGCAGTATTTT.

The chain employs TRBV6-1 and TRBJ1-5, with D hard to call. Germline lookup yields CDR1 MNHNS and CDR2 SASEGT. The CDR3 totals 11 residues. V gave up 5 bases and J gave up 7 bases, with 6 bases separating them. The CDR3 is CASSRTQPQHF. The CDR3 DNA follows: TGTGCCAGCAGTAGAACCCAGCCCCAGCATTTT.

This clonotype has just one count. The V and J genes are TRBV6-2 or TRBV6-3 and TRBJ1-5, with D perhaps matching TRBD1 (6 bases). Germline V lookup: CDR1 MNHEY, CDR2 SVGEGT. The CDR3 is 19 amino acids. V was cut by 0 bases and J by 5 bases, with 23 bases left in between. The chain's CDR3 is CASSYSSQGRYVGDQPQHF. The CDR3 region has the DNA TGTGCCAGCAGTTACTCGTCCCAGGGGAGGTATGTGGGGGATCAGCCCCAGCATTTT.

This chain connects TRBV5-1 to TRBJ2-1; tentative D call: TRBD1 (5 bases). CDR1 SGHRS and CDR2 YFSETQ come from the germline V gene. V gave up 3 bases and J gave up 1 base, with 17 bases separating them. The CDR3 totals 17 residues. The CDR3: CASSYVWGGLSYNEQFF. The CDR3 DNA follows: TGCGCCAGCAGCTATGTGTGGGGCGGATTATCCTACAATGAGCAGTTCTTC.

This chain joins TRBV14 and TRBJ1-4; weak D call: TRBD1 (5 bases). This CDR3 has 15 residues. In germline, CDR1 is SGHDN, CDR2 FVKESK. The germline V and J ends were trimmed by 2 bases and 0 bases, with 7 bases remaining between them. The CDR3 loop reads CASSQMGATNEKLFF. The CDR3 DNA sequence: TGTGCCAGCAGCCAAATGGGGGCAACTAATGAAAAACTGTTTTTT.

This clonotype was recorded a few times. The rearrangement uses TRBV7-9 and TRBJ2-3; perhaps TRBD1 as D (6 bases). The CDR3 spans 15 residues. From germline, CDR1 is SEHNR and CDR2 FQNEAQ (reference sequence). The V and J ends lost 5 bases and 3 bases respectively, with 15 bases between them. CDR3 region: CASSRTWDKTDTQYF. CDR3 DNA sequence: TGTGCCAGCAGCAGGACATGGGACAAGACAGATACGCAGTATTTT.

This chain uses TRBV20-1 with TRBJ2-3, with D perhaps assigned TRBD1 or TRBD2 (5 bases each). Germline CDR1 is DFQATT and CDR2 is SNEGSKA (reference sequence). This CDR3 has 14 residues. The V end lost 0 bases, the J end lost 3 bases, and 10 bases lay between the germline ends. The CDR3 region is CSARERGRTDTQYF. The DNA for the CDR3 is TGCAGTGCTAGAGAGAGGGGACGTACAGATACGCAGTATTTT.

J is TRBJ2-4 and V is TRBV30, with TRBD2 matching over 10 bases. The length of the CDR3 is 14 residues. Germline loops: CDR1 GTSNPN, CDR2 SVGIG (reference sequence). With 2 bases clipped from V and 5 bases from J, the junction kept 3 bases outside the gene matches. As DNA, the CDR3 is TGTGCCTGGAGTAGTGGACTAGCGGAAAACATTCAGTACTTC. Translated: CAWSSGLAENIQYF. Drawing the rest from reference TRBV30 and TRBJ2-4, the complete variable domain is SQTIHQWPATLVQPVGSPLSLECTVEGTSNPNLYWYRQAAGRGLQLLFYSVGIGQISSEVPQNLSASRPQDRQFILSSKKLLLSDSGFYLCAWSSGLAENIQYFGAGTRLSVL.

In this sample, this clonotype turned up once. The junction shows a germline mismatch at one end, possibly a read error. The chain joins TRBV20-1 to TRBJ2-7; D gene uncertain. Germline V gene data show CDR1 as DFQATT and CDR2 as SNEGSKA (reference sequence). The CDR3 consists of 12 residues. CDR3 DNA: TGCGGTGCCGCTGACCCACCCTACGAGCAGTACTTC. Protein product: CGAADPPYEQYF.

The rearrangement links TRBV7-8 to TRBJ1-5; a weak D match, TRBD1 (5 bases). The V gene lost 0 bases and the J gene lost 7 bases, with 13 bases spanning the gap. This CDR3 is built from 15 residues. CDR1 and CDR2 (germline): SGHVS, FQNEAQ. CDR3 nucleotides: TGTGCCAGCAGCTTAGCCTTCGGGGGAGAACAGCCCCAGCATTTT. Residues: CASSLAFGGEQPQHF.

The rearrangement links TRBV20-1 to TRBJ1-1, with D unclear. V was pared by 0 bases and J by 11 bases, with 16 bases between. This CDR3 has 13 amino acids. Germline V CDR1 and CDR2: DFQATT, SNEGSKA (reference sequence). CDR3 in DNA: TGCAGTGCTAGAGATGAAGGGAACTCTGCGGCTTTCTTT. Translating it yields CSARDEGNSAAFF.